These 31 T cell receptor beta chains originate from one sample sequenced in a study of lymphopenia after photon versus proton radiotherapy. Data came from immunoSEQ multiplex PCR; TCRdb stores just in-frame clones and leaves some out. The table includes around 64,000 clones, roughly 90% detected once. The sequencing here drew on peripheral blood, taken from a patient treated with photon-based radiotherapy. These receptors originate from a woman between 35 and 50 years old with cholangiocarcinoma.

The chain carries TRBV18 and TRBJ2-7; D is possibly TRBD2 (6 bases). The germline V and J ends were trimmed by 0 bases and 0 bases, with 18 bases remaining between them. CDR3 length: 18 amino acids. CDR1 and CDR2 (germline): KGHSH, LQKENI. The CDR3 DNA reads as TGTGCCAGCTCACCACCGCGGGGTAGAGGGAAAGACTCCTACGAGCAGTACTTC. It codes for CASSPPRGRGKDSYEQYF.

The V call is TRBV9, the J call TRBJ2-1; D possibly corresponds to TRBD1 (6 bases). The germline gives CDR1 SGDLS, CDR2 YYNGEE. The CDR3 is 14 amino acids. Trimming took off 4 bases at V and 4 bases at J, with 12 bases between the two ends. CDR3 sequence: CASSIQGTYNEQFF. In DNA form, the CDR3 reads TGTGCCAGCAGCATACAGGGTACTTACAATGAGCAGTTCTTC.

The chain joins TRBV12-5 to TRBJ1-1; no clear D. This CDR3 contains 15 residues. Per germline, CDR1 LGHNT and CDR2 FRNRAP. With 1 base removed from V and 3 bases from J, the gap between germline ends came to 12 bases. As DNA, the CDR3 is TGTGCTAGTGGTTTGGGCCAGGCGGGTGACACTGAAGCTTTCTTT. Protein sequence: CASGLGQAGDTEAFF.

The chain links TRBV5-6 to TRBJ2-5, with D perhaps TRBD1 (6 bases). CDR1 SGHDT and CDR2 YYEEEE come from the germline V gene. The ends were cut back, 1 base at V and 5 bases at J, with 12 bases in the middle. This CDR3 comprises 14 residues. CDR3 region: CASSLFGGRETQYF. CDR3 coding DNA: TGTGCCAGCAGCTTGTTTGGGGGCCGGGAGACCCAGTACTTC.

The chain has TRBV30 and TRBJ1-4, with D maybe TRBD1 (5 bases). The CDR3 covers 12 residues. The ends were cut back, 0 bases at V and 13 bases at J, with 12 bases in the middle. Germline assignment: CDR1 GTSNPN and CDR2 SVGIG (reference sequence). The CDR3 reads CAWSVPPDRLFF. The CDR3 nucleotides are TGTGCCTGGAGTGTACCTCCAGACAGACTGTTTTTT.

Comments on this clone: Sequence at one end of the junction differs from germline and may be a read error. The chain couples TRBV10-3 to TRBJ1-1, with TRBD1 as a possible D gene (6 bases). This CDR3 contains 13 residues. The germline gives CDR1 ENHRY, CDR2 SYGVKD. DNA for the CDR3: TGTGCCATCAGTGAGGGCAGGGGAGATAAGGGGCTCTTT. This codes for CAISEGRGDKGLF.

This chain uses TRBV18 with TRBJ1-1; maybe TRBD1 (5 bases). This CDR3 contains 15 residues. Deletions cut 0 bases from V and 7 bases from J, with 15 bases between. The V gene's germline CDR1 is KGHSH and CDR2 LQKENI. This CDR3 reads CASSPPRGLGNEAFF. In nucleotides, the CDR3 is TGTGCCAGCTCACCACCGAGGGGACTGGGGAATGAAGCTTTCTTT.

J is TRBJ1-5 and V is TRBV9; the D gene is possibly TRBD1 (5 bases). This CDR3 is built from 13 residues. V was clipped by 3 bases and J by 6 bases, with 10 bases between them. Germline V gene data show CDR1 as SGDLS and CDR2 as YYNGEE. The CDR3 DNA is TGTGCCAGCAGCGACGGGGGAGGTCAGCCCCAGCATTTT. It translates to CASSDGGGQPQHF.

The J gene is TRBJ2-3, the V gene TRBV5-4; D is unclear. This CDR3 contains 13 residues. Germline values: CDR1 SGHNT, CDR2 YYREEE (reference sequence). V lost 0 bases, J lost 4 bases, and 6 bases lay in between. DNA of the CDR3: TGTGCCAGCAGCTTGGTTGCGCCAGATACGCAGTATTTT. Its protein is CASSLVAPDTQYF.

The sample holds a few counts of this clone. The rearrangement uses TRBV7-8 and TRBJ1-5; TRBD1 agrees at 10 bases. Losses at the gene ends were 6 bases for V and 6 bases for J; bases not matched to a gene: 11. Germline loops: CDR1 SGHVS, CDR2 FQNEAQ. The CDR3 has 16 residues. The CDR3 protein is CASSPTTGGAGQPQHF. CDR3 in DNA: TGTGCCAGCAGTCCCACGACAGGGGGCGCGGGTCAGCCCCAGCATTTT.

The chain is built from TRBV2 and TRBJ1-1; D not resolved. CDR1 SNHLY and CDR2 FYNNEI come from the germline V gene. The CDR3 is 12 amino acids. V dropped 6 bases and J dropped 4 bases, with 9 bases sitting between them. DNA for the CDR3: TGTGCCAGCAGGGACCTTCCCACTGAAGCTTTCTTT. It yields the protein CASRDLPTEAFF.

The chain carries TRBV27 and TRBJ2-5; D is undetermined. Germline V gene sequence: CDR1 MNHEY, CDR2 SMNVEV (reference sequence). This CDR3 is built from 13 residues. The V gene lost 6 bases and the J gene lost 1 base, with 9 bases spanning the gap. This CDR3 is CASSRVVQETQYF. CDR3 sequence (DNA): TGTGCCAGCAGCCGGGTAGTCCAAGAGACCCAGTACTTC.

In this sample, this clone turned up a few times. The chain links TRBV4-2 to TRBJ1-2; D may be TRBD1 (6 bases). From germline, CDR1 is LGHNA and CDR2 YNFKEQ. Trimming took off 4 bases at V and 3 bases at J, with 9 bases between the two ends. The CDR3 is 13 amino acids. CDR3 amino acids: CASSRQADYGYTF. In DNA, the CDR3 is TGTGCCAGCAGCCGACAGGCGGACTATGGCTACACCTTC.

CDR3 sequence reads: CASTMSGSNTGELFF. The CDR3 bases are TGTGCCAGCACCATGAGCGGCTCGAACACCGGGGAGCTGTTTTTT. The V gene is TRBV9, the J gene TRBJ2-2, with D tentatively TRBD2 (5 bases). Germline assignment: CDR1 SGDLS and CDR2 YYNGEE. V was cut by 6 bases and J by 0 bases, with 12 bases left in between. The CDR3 is 15 amino acids.

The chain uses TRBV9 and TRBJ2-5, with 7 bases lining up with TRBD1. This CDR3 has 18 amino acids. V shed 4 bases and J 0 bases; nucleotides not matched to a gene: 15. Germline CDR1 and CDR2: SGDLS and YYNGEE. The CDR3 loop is CASSPSPGTESYQETQYF. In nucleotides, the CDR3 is TGTGCCAGCAGCCCATCCCCCGGGACAGAAAGCTACCAAGAGACCCAGTACTTC.

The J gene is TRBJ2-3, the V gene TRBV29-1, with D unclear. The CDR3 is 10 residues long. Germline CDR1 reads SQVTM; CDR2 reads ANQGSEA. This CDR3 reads CRDDEDTQYF. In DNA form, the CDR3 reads TGCAGGGATGACGAGGATACGCAGTATTTT.

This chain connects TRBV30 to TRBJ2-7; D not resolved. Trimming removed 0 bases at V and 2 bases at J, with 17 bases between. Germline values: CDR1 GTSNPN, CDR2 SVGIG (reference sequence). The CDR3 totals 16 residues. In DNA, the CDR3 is TGTGCCTGGAGTGTACCATCCAGGAGAATGGCCTACGAGCAGTACTTC. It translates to CAWSVPSRRMAYEQYF.

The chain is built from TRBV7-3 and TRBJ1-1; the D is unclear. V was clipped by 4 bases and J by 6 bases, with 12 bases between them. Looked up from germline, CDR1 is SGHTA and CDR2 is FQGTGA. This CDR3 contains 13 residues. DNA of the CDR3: TGTGCCAGCAGCTCCTCCGGGGTATCTGAAGCTTTCTTT. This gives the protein CASSSSGVSEAFF.

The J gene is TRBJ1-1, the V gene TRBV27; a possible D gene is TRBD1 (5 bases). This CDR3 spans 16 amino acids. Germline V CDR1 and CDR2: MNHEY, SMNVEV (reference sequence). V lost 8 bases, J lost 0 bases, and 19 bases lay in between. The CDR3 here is CASQRSGLNLNTEAFF. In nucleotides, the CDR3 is TGTGCCAGCCAGCGTTCGGGACTAAACCTGAACACTGAAGCTTTCTTT.

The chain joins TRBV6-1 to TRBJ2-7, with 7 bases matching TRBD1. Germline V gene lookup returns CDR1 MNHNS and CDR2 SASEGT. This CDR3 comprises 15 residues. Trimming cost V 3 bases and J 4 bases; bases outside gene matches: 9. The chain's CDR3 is CASSEPGTVAYEQYF. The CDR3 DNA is TGTGCCAGCAGTGAGCCCGGGACAGTAGCATACGAGCAGTACTTC.

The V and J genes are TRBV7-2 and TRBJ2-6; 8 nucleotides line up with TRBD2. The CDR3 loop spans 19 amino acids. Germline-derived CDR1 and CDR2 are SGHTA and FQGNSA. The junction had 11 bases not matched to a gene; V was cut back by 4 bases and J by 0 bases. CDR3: CASSSYMGGRNSGANVLTF. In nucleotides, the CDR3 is TGTGCCAGCAGCTCATATATGGGCGGGAGGAACTCTGGGGCCAACGTCCTGACTTTC.

The CDR3 DNA reads as TGTGCCAGCAGTTTAGAGGTCACAGGGAACTACGAGCAGTACTTC. Amino acids: CASSLEVTGNYEQYF. The rearrangement links TRBV27 to TRBJ2-7, with D perhaps matching TRBD1 (6 bases). Trimming cost V 2 bases and J 3 bases, with 14 bases left between them. From germline, CDR1 is MNHEY and CDR2 SMNVEV (reference sequence). This CDR3 is 15 amino acids long.

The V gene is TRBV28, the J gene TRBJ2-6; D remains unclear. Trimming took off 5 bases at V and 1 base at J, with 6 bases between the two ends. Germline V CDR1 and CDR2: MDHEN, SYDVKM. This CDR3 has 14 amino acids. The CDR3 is CASSDRSGANVLTF. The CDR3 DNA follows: TGTGCCAGCAGTGACCGATCTGGGGCCAACGTCCTGACTTTC.

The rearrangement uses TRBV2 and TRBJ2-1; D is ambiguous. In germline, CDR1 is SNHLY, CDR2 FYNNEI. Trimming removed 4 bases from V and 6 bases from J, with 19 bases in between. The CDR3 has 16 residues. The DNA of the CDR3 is TGTGCCAGCAGTGTTCGTCAACAGACTGCGGCCAATGAGCAGTTCTTC. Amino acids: CASSVRQQTAANEQFF.

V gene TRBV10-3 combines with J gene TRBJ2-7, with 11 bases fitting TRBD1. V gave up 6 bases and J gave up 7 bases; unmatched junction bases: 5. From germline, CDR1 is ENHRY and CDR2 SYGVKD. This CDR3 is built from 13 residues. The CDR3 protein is CAIRGQGGEEQYF. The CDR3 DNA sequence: TGTGCCATCAGGGGACAGGGGGGCGAGGAGCAGTACTTC.

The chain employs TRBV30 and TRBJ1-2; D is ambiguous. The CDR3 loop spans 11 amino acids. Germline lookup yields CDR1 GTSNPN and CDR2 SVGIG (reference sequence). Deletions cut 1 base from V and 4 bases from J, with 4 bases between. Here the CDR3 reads CAWSGGYGYTF. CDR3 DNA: TGTGCCTGGAGTGGGGGCTATGGCTACACCTTC.

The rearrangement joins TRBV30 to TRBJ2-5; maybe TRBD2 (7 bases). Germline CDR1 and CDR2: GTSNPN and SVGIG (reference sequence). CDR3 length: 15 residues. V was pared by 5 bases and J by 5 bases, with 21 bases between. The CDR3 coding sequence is TGTGCCTGGTGTGCTGGGGGGGGGCCGAGCGAGACCCAGTACTTC. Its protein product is CAWCAGGGPSETQYF.

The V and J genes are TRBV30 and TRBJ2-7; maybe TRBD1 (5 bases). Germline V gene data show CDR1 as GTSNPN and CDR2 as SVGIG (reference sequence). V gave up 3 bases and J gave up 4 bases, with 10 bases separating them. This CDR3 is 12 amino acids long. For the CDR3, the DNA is TGTGCCTGGAGCCAGGGTATTTACGAGCAGTACTTC. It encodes CAWSQGIYEQYF.

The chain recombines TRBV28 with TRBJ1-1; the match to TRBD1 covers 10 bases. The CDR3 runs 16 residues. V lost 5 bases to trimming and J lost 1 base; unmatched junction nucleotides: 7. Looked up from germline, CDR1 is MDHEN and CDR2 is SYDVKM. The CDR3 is CASSMTGGRRNTEAFF. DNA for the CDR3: TGTGCCAGCAGTATGACAGGGGGCAGGCGGAACACTGAAGCTTTCTTT.

This chain's CDR3 is CASTGRGNQPQHF. The CDR3 coding sequence is TGTGCCAGCACAGGGCGAGGCAATCAGCCCCAGCATTTT. The chain uses TRBV6-1 and TRBJ1-5; D may be TRBD1 (5 bases). Trimming removed 7 bases at V and 2 bases at J, with 9 bases between. CDR3 length: 13 residues. Germline V gene sequence: CDR1 MNHNS, CDR2 SASEGT.

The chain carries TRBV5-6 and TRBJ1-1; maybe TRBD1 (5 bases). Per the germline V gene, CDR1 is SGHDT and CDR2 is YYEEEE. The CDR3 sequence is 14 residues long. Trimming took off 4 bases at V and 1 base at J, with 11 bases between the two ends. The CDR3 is CASSLGRRNTEAFF. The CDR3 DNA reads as TGTGCCAGCAGCCTGGGACGGAGGAACACTGAAGCTTTCTTT.